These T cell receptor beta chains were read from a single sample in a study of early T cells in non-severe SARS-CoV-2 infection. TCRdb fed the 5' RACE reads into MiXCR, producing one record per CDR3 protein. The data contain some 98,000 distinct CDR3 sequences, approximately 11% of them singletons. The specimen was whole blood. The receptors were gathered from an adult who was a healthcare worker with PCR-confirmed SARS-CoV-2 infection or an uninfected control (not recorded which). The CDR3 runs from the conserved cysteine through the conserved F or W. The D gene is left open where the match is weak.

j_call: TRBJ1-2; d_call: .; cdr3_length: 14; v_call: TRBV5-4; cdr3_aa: CASSQQGPNYGYTF
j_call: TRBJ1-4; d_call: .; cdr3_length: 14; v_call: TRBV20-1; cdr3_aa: CSAQHREINEKLFF
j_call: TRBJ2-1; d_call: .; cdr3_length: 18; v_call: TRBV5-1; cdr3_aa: CASSLGTLSRGSANEQFF
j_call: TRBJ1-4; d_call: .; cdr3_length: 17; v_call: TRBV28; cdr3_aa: CASNSATKTAFNEKLFF
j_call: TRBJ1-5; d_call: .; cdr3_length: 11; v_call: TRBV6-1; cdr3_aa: CASMGNQPQHF
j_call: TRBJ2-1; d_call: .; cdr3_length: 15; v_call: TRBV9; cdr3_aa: CASSVVAGIASEQFF
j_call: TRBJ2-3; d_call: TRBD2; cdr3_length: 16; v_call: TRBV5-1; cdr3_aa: CASSLGPAGTTDTQYF
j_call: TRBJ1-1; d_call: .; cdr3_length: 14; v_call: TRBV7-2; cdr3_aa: CASSSSGVNTEAFF
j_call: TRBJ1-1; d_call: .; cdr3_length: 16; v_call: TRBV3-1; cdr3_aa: CASSLHFGGADTEAFF
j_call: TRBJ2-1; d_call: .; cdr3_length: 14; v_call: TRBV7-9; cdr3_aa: CASSLTISYNEQFF
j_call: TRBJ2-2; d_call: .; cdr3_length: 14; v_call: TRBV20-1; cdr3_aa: CSAPFGGNTGELFF
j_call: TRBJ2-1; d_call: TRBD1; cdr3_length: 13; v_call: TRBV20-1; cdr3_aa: CSASGGQVGEQFF
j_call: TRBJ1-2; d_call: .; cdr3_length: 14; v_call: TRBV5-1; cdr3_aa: CASSPAGRGYGYTF
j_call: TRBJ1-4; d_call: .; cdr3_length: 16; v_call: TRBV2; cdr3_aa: CASMRDGRVLNEKLFF
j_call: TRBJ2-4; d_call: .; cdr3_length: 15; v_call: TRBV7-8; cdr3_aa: CASSLIGLTKNIQYF
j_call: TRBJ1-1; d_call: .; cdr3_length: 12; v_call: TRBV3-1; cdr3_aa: CASSPQQGVAFF
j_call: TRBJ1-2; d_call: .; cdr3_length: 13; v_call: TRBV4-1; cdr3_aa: CASSLGLAAGYTF
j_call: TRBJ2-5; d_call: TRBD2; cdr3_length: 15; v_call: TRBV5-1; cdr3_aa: CASSPTSGLQETQYF
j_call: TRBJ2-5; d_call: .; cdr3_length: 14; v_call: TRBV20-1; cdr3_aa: CSARDGIASETQYF
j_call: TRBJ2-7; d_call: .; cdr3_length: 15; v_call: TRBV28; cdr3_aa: CASSSLTRGKYEQYF
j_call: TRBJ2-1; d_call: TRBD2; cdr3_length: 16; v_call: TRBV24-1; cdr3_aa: CATSDGGGTPSNEQFF
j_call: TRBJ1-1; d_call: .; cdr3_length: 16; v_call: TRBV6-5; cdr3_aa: CASSYWVVRQGAEAFF
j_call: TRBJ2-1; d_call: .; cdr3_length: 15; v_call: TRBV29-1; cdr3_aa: CSVDTDRDSYNEQFF
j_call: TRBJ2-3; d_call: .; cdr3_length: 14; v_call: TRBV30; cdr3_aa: CASNPTGSTDTQYF